This entry lists 17 T cell receptor beta chains sequenced from one sample in a study. Profiled with immunoSEQ multiplex PCR; TCRdb holds only in-frame clones, not every one. The sample lists 45,000 to 60,000 clones; roughly 93% were seen once. The specimen was PBMCs. The receptors originated from a man in his forties with rheumatoid arthritis.

The V gene is TRBV5-6, the J gene TRBJ2-2; D is uncertain. Trimming cost V 0 bases and J 6 bases, with 15 bases left between them. Germline-derived CDR1 and CDR2 are SGHDT and YYEEEE. The CDR3 runs to 16 residues. CDR3 amino acids: CASSLGVQAWAGELFF. The CDR3 bases are TGTGCCAGCAGCTTGGGGGTCCAGGCCTGGGCCGGGGAGCTGTTTTTT.

The CDR3 DNA is TGTGCCAGCAGCTCGACGCGGGAGCAGTACTTC. Translated: CASSSTREQYF. The chain links TRBV7-2 to TRBJ2-7; D gene uncertain. Germline loops: CDR1 SGHTA, CDR2 FQGNSA. Trimming cost V 4 bases and J 7 bases, with 8 bases left between them. The CDR3 runs 11 residues.

The J gene is TRBJ1-1, the V gene TRBV9; TRBD1 might be the D (6 bases). The germline CDR1 and CDR2 sequences are SGDLS and YYNGEE. With 4 bases removed from V and 1 base from J, the gap between germline ends came to 11 bases. This CDR3 has 14 residues. The CDR3 DNA reads as TGTGCCAGCAGCCCCGGGACACCGAACACTGAAGCTTTCTTT. Translated: CASSPGTPNTEAFF.

V and J are TRBV27 and TRBJ2-7, with 9 bases lining up with TRBD2. This CDR3 has 14 amino acids. The germline gives CDR1 MNHEY, CDR2 SMNVEV (reference sequence). J was trimmed by 0 bases and V by 4 bases; bases with no gene match: 1. In DNA, the CDR3 is TGTGCCAGCAGTTCTAGCGGGGCCTCCTACGAGCAGTACTTC. Amino acids: CASSSSGASYEQYF.

The chain employs TRBV7-6 and TRBJ2-1; 13 bases line up with TRBD2. The CDR3 has 16 amino acids. Unmatched junction bases numbered 5, after V lost 4 bases and J lost 5 bases. Germline lookup yields CDR1 SGHVS and CDR2 FNYEAQ. CDR3 residues: CASSYHGTSGDNEQFF. CDR3 coding DNA: TGTGCCAGCAGCTACCACGGGACTAGCGGGGACAATGAGCAGTTCTTC.

This chain uses TRBV19 with TRBJ2-5; 10 nucleotides match TRBD2. Losses at the gene ends were 5 bases for V and 6 bases for J; bases not matched to a gene: 12. The CDR3 extends over 16 amino acids. Germline V gene sequence: CDR1 LNHDA, CDR2 SQIVND (reference sequence). CDR3 DNA sequence: TGTGCCAGTAGTCCCCCCACAGCGGGAGGGCCCAAGACCCAGTACTTC. It is translated as CASSPPTAGGPKTQYF.

This rearrangement joins TRBV7-8 to TRBJ2-1, with 14 bases identical to TRBD2. The germline V gene encodes CDR1 SGHVS and CDR2 FQNEAQ. CDR3 size: 15 residues. After removal of 5 bases from V and 12 bases from J, the junction contained 9 bases not matched to a gene. CDR3 in amino acids: CASSPPTSGRGGQFF. The DNA of the CDR3 is TGTGCCAGCAGCCCCCCGACTAGCGGGAGGGGGGGGCAGTTCTTC. The full variable domain, in which reference TRBV7-8 and TRBJ2-1 provide the parts outside the CDR3, is GAGVSQSPRYKVAKRGQDVALRCDPISGHVSLFWYQQALGQGPEFLTYFQNEAQLDKSGLPSDRFFAERPEGSVSTLKIQRTQQEDSAVYLCASSPPTSGRGGQFFGPGTRLTVL.

This clone was counted a single time. The rearrangement uses TRBV12-3 or TRBV12-4 and TRBJ1-1; no clear D gene. Trimming cost V 2 bases and J 4 bases, with 5 bases left between them. The CDR3 has 12 residues. CDR3 region: CASSLSTTEAFF. As DNA, the CDR3 is TGTGCCAGCAGTTTATCGACCACTGAAGCTTTCTTT.

This chain connects TRBV18 to TRBJ2-1; D remains unclear. Germline lookup yields CDR1 KGHSH and CDR2 LQKENI. V dropped 2 bases and J dropped 5 bases, with 7 bases sitting between them. The CDR3 length is 13 residues. The CDR3 loop is CASSPGQDNEQFF. The CDR3 DNA sequence: TGTGCCAGCTCACCAGGGCAGGACAATGAGCAGTTCTTC.

This sequence joins TRBV30 and TRBJ2-1; a possible D gene is TRBD2 (6 bases). CDR3 length: 12 amino acids. Germline V CDR1 and CDR2: GTSNPN, SVGIG (reference sequence). Trimming removed 5 bases from V and 8 bases from J, with 13 bases in between. The CDR3 DNA follows: TGTGCCTGGGGTCGACTAGTCGATGAGCAGTTCTTC. Translating it yields CAWGRLVDEQFF.

V gene TRBV7-9 combines with J gene TRBJ2-3; the D gene could be TRBD1 or TRBD2 (5 bases each). Germline V gene lookup returns CDR1 SEHNR and CDR2 FQNEAQ (reference sequence). The V gene lost 4 bases and the J gene lost 4 bases, with 21 bases spanning the gap. The CDR3 runs to 17 residues. The CDR3 DNA follows: TGTGCCAGCAGCTCAACTACCGGGACCCCCCGTGCAGATACGCAGTATTTT. Its protein product is CASSSTTGTPRADTQYF.

The chain links TRBV20-1 to TRBJ1-5, with a possible D match to TRBD1 (6 bases). The CDR3 is 14 amino acids. Trimming took 3 bases from V and 6 from J, leaving 15 bases between them. Germline V gives CDR1 DFQATT, CDR2 SNEGSKA (reference sequence). Here the CDR3 reads CSASGGAQGQPQHF. The CDR3, as DNA: TGCAGTGCTAGTGGGGGGGCGCAGGGTCAGCCCCAGCATTTT.

This clone occurred a few times. The chain recombines TRBV29-1 with TRBJ1-5; D might be TRBD1 (5 bases). Trimming removed 7 bases at V and 5 bases at J, with 15 bases between. Germline CDR1 and CDR2: SQVTM and ANQGSEA. CDR3 length equals 13 residues. In DNA form, the CDR3 reads TGCAGCGCCAAGGGGCAGGGCCATCAGCCCCAGCATTTT. Residues: CSAKGQGHQPQHF.

The rearrangement uses TRBV7-8 and TRBJ2-6; D is undetermined. The germline V gene has CDR1 SGHVS and CDR2 FQNEAQ. With 7 bases removed from V and 1 base from J, the gap between germline ends came to 20 bases. There are 18 residues in the CDR3. The CDR3 protein is CASTSRQVFNSGANVLTF. The DNA of the CDR3 is TGTGCCAGCACCTCGAGGCAGGTGTTTAATTCTGGGGCCAACGTCCTGACTTTC.

The chain carries TRBV30 and TRBJ1-4, with TRBD1 as a possible D gene (6 bases). V was clipped by 0 bases and J by 5 bases, with 10 bases between them. Germline V gene sequence: CDR1 GTSNPN, CDR2 SVGIG (reference sequence). This CDR3 has 14 amino acids. The CDR3 DNA reads TGTGCCTGGAGTGTACGAGGGGGGAATGAAAAACTGTTTTTT. Protein: CAWSVRGGNEKLFF.

This chain uses TRBV27 with TRBJ2-3; D gene unclear. The CDR3 has 13 residues. Germline assignment: CDR1 MNHEY and CDR2 SMNVEV (reference sequence). The V end was cut by 3 bases, the J end by 3 bases, with 7 bases between. The CDR3 region is CASSLRLTDTQYF. The CDR3 region has the DNA TGTGCCAGCAGTTTGAGGCTAACAGATACGCAGTATTTT.

This clone was counted once. V is TRBV5-1 and J is TRBJ2-7, with D perhaps assigned TRBD1 or TRBD2 (5 bases each). The CDR3 loop spans 14 amino acids. Trimming cost V 0 bases and J 3 bases, with 10 bases left between them. CDR1 SGHRS and CDR2 YFSETQ come from the germline V gene. The CDR3 here is CASSLAGDGYEQYF. The DNA for the CDR3 is TGCGCCAGCAGCTTGGCCGGGGACGGCTACGAGCAGTACTTC.